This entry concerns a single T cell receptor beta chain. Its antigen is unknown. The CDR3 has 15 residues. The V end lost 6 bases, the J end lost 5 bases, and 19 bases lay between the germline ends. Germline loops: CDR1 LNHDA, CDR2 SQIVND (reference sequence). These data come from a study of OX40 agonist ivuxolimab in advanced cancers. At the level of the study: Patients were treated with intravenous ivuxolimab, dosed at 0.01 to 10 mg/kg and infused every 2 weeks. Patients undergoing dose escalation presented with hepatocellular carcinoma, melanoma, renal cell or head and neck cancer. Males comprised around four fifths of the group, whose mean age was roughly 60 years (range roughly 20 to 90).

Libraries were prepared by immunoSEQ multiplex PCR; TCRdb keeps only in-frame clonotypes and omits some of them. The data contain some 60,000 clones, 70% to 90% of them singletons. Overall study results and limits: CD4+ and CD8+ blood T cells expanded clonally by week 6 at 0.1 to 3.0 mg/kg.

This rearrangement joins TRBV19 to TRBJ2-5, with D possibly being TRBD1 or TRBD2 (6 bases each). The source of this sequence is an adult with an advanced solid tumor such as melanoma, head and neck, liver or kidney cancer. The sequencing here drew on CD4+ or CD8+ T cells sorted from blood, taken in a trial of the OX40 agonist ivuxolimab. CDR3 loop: CASRMGKGGRETQYF. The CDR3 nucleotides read TGTGCCAGTAGGATGGGGAAGGGGGGCAGGGAGACCCAGTACTTC.